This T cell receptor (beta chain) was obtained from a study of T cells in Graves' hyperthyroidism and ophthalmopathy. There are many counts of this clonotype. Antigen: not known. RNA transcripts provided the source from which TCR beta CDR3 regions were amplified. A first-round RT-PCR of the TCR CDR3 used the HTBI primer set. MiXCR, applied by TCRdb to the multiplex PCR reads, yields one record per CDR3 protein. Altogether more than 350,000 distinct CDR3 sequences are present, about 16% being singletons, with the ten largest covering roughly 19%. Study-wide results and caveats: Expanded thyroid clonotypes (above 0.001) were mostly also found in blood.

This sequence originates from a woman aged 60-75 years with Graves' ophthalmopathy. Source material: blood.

The CDR3 region has the DNA TGTGCCAGCAGATCCCGGGACAAGAACACCGGGGAGCTGTTTTTT. This sequence encodes CASRSRDKNTGELFF. This chain connects TRBV12-3 or TRBV12-4 to TRBJ2-2; TRBD1 might be the D (6 bases). This CDR3 has 15 amino acids. Trimming stripped 6 bases from V and 1 base from J, with 12 bases between.